Here is one TCR beta chain with its context. The V and J ends lost 7 bases and 7 bases respectively, with 13 bases between them. This CDR3 comprises 12 residues. The source of the sample is a study of blood T cells in healthy people across ages. Next came a second PCR, run for about 6 to 11 cycles, which used a sample-barcoded 5' primer along with a J-beta primer mix. One entry per CDR3 protein, called by TCRdb with MiXCR from the 5' RACE reads. Of some 1.6 million distinct CDR3 sequences listed, 34% are singletons. The receptor was derived from a woman aged 25 to 39 in good health. Sequenced material: blood. The V call is TRBV12-3 or TRBV12-4, the J call TRBJ1-1; D is unclear. For the CDR3, the DNA is TGTGCCAGCAACCCAGCGCCCGGTGAAGCTTTCTTT. Its translation is CASNPAPGEAFF.